This TCR beta chain originates from a study of early T cells in non-severe SARS-CoV-2 infection listed by TCRdb under 2021. With regard to the full study: Bulk RNA from unsorted whole blood was used for TCR sequencing, so alpha and beta chains could not be paired.

Libraries were built with 5' RACE. TCRdb names NextSeq 500 as the instrument used. Unique molecular identifiers were attached to individual cDNA molecules in the TCR library protocol so that sequencing error and PCR bias could be corrected. Both TCR alpha and beta chains were sequenced, and tight co-correlation was observed between alpha and beta sequence abundances in each sample. In the authors' own workflow: V gene, J gene and CDR3 annotation of TCR sequences was performed with Decombinator V4. TCRs were defined as expanded if a significant change between any two time points was detected under a Poisson model with p below 0.0001. TCR abundances were normalised to the total number of TCRs sequenced per sample and were expressed as counts per million. TRAV1-2 paired with TRAJ12, TRAJ20 or TRAJ33 defined MAIT TCRs, while TRAV10 paired with TRAJ18 defined iNKT TCRs. VDJdb, accessed 1 November 2021, was searched for CMV, EBV and SARS-CoV-2 annotated TCRs, excluding TCRs annotated for multiple antigens. The raw public reads went through TCRdb reprocessing: fastp at Q25, MiXCR clone calling, in-frame beta chains kept. Every entry covers one CDR3 protein and lists the most common genes and DNA from its rows. TCRdb, not the original authors, processed these V and J calls. This sample gives 20,000 to 25,000 distinct CDR3 sequences in total; over 4% of them show up just once. Clones ranked in the top ten supply 7.8% of the sample.

Points the paper makes about the study in general: VDJdb matching was skewed toward anti-spike CD8 responses and likely underestimated virus-specific expansions by missing private and CD4 specificities.

This clonotype came up many times. Its antigen has not been determined. There are no base qualities to consult, and no much larger clone falls within one base. Set within a cohort of healthcare workers in London, UK, this nested case-control study involved weekly PCR testing of nasopharyngeal swabs along with blood sampling. Healthcare workers were enrolled in the week of the UK lockdown, from 23 to 31 March 2020, and were followed every week for up to about 16 weeks. The junction shows trimming of 0 bases on V and 5 bases on J, and the gene matches do not reach 22 bases of it. The CDR3 has 20 amino acids, counting the end cysteine and phenylalanine. The kept DNA is CDR3 alone, 60 bases in frame from the first base. The germline V gene specifies LGHNA as CDR1 and YSLEER as CDR2.

This sequence uses TRBV4-3 and TRBJ2-7; TRBD2 aligns with 7 central bases. This clonotype was obtained from an adult who was a healthcare worker with PCR-confirmed SARS-CoV-2 infection or an uninfected control (not recorded which). Sample: whole blood. This receptor has the CDR3 CASSQEVVYAGRDSWDEQYF. The DNA reads as follows: TGCGCCAGCAGCCAAGAGGTGGTCTACGCAGGGAGGGATTCGTGGGACGAGCAGTACTTC.